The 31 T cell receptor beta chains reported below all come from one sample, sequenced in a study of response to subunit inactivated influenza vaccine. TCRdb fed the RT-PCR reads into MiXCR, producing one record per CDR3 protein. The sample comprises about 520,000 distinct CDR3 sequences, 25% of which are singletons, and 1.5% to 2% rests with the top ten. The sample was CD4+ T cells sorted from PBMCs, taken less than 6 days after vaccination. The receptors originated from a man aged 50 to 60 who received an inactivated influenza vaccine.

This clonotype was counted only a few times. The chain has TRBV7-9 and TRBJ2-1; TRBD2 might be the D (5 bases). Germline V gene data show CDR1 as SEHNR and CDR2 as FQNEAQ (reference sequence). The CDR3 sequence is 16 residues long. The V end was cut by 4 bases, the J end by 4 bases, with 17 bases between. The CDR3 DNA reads TGTGCCAGCAGCTCTCGGTTGAGGGTGCAATACAATGAGCAGTTCTTC. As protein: CASSSRLRVQYNEQFF.

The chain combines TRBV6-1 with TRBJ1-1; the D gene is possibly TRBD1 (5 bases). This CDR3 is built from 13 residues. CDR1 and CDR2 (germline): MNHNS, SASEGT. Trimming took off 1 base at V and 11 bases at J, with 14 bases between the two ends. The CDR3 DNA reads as TGTGCCAGCAGTGAAGTGACAGCGTTGAGGGCTTTCTTT. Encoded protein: CASSEVTALRAFF.

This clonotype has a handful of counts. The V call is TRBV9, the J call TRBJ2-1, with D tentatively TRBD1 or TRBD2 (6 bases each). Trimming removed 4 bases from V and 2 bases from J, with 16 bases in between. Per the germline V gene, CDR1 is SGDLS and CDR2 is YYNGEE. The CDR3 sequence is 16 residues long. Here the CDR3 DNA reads TGTGCCAGCAGCAGACTAGGACAGTCCCCCTACAATGAGCAGTTCTTC. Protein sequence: CASSRLGQSPYNEQFF.

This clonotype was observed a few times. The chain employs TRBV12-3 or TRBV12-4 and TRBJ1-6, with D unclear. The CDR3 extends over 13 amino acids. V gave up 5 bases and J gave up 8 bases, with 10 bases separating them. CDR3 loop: CASSPKSYSPLHF. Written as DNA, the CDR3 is TGTGCCAGCAGTCCCAAGTCCTATTCACCCCTCCACTTT.

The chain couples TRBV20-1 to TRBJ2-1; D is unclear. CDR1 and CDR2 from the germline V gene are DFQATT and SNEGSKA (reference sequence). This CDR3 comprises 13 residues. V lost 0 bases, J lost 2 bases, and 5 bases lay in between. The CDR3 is CSARETPYNEQFF. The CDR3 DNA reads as TGCAGTGCTAGAGAAACCCCCTACAATGAGCAGTTCTTC.

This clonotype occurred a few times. The chain's CDR3 is CASSLDGLGTSSEQFF. CDR3 DNA sequence: TGTGCCAGCAGCTTAGATGGTCTAGGGACTAGTAGTGAGCAGTTCTTC. The V gene is TRBV11-2, the J gene TRBJ2-1; 8 bases fit TRBD2. Per germline, CDR1 SGHAT and CDR2 FQNNGV. The V and J ends lost 0 bases and 9 bases, in that order; junction bases with no gene match: 10. CDR3 length equals 16 residues.

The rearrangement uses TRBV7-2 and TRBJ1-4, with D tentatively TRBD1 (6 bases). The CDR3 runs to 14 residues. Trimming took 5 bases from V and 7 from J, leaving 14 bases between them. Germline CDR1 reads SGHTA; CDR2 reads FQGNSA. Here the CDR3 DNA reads TGTGCCAGCAGCGTCGGGACACCGGGTGAAAAACTGTTTTTT. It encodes CASSVGTPGEKLFF.

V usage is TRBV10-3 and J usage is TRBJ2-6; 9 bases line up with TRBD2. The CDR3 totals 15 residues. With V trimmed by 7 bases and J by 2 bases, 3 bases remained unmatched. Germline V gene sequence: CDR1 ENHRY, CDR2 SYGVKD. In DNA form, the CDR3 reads TGTGCCATCACCGCTAGCGGGACTGGGGCCAACGTCCTGACTTTC. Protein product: CAITASGTGANVLTF.

In nucleotides, the CDR3 is TGCAGCGTTGAAAAACTAGTTGGGGCAGATACGCAGTATTTT. Its protein product is CSVEKLVGADTQYF. The rearrangement links TRBV29-1 to TRBJ2-3, with D maybe TRBD2 (5 bases). In germline, CDR1 is SQVTM, CDR2 ANQGSEA. This CDR3 spans 14 amino acids. Trimming cost V 2 bases and J 4 bases, with 13 bases left between them.

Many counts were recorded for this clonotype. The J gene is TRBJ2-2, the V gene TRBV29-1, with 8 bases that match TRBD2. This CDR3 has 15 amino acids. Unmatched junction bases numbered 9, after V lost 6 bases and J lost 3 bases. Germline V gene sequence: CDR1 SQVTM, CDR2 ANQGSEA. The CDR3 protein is CSVSGLAGYTGELFF. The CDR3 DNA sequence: TGCAGCGTCAGCGGGCTAGCGGGTTACACCGGGGAGCTGTTTTTT.

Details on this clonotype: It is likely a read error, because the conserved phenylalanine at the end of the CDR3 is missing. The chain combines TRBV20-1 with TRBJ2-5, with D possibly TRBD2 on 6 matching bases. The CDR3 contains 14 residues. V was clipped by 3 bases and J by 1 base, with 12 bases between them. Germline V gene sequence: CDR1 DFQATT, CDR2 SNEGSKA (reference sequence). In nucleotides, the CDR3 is TGCAGTGCTAGTGGGCGGGAAATCCAAGAGACCCAGTACTAC. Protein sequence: CSASGREIQETQYY.

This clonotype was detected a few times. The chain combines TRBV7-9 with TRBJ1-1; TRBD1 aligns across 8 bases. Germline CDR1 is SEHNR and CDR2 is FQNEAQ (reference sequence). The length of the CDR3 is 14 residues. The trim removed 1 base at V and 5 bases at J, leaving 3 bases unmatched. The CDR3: CASSLGQGQTEAFF. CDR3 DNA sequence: TGTGCCAGCAGCTTAGGACAGGGGCAAACTGAAGCTTTCTTT.

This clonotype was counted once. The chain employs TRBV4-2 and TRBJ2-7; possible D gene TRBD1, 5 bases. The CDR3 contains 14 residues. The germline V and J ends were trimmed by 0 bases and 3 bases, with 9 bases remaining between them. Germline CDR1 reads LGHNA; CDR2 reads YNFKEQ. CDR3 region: CASSQDLQGYEQYF. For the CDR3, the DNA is TGTGCCAGCAGCCAAGATTTGCAGGGCTACGAGCAGTACTTC.

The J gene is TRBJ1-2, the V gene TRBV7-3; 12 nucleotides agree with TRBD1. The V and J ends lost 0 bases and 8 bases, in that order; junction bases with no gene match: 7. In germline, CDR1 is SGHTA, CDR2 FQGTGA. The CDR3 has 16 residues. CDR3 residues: CASSLTTGQGAEGYTF. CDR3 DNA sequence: TGTGCCAGCAGCTTAACTACGGGACAGGGGGCAGAGGGCTACACCTTC.

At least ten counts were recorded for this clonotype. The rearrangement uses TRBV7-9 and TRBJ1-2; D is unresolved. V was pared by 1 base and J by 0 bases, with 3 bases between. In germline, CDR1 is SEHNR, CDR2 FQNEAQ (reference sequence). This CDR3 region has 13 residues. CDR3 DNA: TGTGCCAGCAGCTTAGACACTAACTATGGCTACACCTTC. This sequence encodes CASSLDTNYGYTF.

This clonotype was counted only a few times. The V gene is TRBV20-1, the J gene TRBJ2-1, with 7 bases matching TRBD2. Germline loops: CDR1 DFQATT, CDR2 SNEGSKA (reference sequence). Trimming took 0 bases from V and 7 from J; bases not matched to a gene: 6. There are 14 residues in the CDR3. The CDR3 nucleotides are TGCAGTGCTAGAGAGGGAGGGGTTCGTAATGAGCAGTTCTTC. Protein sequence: CSAREGGVRNEQFF.

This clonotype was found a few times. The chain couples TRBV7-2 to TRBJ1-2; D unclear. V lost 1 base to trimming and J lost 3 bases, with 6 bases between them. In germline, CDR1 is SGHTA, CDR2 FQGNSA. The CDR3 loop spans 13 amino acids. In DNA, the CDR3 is TGTGCCAGCAGCTTAGTCAGAGACTATGGCTACACCTTC. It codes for CASSLVRDYGYTF.

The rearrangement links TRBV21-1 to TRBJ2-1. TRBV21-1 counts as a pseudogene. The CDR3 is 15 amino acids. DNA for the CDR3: TGTGCCAGCAGCAAAGCGGGAGGTACCTACAATGAGCAGTTCTTC. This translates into CASSKAGGTYNEQFF.

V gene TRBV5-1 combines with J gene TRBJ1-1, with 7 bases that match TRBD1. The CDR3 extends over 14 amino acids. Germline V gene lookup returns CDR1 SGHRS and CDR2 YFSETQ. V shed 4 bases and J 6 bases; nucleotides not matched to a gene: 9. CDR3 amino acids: CASSEGQPSAEAFF. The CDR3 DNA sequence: TGCGCCAGCAGCGAGGGACAGCCCTCGGCTGAAGCTTTCTTT.

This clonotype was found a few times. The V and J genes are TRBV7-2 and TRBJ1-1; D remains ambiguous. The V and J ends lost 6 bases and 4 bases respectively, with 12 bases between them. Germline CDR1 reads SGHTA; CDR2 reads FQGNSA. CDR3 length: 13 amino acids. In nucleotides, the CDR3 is TGTGCCAGCAGATCACGGGGATCCACTGAAGCTTTCTTT. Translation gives CASRSRGSTEAFF.

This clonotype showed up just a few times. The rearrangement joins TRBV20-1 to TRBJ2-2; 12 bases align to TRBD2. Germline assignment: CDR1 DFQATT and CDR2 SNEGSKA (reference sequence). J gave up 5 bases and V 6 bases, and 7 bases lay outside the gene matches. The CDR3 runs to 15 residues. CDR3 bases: TGCAGTGCCGTAGCTAGCGGGAGGGTTACCGGGGAGCTGTTTTTT. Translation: CSAVASGRVTGELFF.

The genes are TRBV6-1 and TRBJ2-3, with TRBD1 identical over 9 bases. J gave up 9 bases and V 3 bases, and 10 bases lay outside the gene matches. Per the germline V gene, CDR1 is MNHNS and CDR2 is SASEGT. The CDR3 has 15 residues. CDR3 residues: CASSDPGQGSGTQYF. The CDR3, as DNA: TGTGCCAGCAGTGACCCGGGACAGGGTAGTGGGACGCAGTATTTT.

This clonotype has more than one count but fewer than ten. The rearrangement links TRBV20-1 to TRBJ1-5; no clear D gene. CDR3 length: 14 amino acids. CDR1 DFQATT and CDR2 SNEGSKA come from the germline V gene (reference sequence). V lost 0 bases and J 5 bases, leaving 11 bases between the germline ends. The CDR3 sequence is CSAREGGSHQPQHF. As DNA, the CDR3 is TGCAGTGCTAGAGAGGGAGGCAGCCATCAGCCCCAGCATTTT.

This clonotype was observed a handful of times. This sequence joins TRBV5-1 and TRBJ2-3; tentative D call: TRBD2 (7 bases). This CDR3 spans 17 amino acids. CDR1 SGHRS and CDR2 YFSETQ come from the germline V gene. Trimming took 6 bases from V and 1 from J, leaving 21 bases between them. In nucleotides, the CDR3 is TGCGCCAGCAAAACGTCGTCGGGGGGCGGTGGCACAGATACGCAGTATTTT. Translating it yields CASKTSSGGGGTDTQYF.

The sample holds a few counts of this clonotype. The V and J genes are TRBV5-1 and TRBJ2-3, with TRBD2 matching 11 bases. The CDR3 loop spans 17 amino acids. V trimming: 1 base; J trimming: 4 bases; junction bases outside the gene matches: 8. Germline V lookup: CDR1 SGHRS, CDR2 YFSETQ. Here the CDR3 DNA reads TGCGCCAGCAGCTTGAGTGTACTAGCGGGAGTGTCAGATACGCAGTATTTT. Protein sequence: CASSLSVLAGVSDTQYF.

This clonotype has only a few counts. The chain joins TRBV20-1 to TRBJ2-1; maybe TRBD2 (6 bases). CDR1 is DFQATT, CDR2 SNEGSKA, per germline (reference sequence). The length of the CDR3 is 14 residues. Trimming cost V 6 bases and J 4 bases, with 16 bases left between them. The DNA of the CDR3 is TGCAGTGCCTCACGAACGACTAGATACAATGAGCAGTTCTTC. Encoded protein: CSASRTTRYNEQFF.

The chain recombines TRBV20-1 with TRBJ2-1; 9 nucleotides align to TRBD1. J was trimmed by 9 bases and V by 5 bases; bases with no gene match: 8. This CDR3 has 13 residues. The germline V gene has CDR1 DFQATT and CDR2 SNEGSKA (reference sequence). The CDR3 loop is CSALQGAPGEQFF. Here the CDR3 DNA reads TGCAGTGCTCTACAGGGGGCGCCGGGTGAGCAGTTCTTC.

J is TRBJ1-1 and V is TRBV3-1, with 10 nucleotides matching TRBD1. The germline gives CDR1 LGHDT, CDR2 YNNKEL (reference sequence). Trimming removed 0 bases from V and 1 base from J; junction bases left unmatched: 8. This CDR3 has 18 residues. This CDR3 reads CASSQDLRDRGENTEAFF. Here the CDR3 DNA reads TGTGCCAGCAGCCAAGATCTTCGGGACAGGGGAGAGAACACTGAAGCTTTCTTT.

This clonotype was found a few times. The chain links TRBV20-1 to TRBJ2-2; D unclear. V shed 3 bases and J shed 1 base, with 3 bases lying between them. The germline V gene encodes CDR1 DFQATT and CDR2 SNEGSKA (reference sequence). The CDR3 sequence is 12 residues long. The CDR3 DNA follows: TGCAGTGCTAGTCAGAACACCGGGGAGCTGTTTTTT. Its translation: CSASQNTGELFF.

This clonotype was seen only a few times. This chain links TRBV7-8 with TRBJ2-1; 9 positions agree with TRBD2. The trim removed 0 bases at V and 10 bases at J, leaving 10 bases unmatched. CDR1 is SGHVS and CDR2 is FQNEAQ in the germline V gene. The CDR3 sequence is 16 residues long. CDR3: CASSLALAGVYSEQFF. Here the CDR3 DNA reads TGTGCCAGCAGCTTAGCGTTAGCGGGAGTCTACAGCGAGCAGTTCTTC.

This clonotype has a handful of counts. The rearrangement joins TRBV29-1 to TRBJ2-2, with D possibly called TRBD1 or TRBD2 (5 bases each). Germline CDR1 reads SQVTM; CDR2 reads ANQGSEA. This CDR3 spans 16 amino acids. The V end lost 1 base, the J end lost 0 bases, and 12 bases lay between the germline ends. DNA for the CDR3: TGCAGCGTTGAAGGTCCGGGACCGACGAACACCGGGGAGCTGTTTTTT. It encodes CSVEGPGPTNTGELFF.